Presented here are 24 T cell receptor beta chains from one specimen sequenced in a study of shared clonotypes between healthy human individuals. Cells designated naive CD8 were CD45RO-negative and were positively selected for CCR7, with terminally differentiated effector memory CD45RA+ cells excluded. Some clones are missing from TCRdb's copy, which holds only in-frame ones; the method was immunoSEQ multiplex PCR. The sample carries approximately 740,000 clones, more than 85% recorded once. Sequenced material: naive CD8+ T cells sorted from blood. These TCRs come from a man aged 30 to 45 in good health.

The chain has TRBV27 and TRBJ2-1; 11 bases are shared with TRBD1. From germline, CDR1 is MNHEY and CDR2 SMNVEV (reference sequence). The ends lost 2 bases at V and 8 bases at J; junction bases unmatched: 11. The CDR3 totals 17 residues. The CDR3 bases are TGTGCCAGCAGTTTAGGGGACCTCGGACAGGGGGCGGATGAGCAGTTCTTC. The encoded protein is CASSLGDLGQGADEQFF.

The chain has TRBV27 and TRBJ2-1; 8 bases align to TRBD1. The J segment lost 9 bases and the V segment lost 5 bases, leaving 9 bases of the junction unmatched. The CDR3 is made up of 14 amino acids. Germline V lookup: CDR1 MNHEY, CDR2 SMNVEV (reference sequence). The chain's CDR3 is CASSARGRAGEQFF. CDR3 in DNA: TGTGCCAGCAGTGCCAGGGGGCGCGCAGGTGAGCAGTTCTTC.

The chain combines TRBV7-9 with TRBJ2-7, with 7 bases aligning to TRBD1. The CDR3 sequence is 15 residues long. Trimming removed 5 bases from V and 2 bases from J; junction bases left unmatched: 9. CDR1 is SEHNR, CDR2 FQNEAQ, per germline (reference sequence). In nucleotides, the CDR3 is TGTGCCAGCAGCCACGACAGGGTCACCCCCTACGAGCAGTACTTC. Protein sequence: CASSHDRVTPYEQYF.

The V gene is TRBV28, the J gene TRBJ2-7; the D call may be TRBD1 or TRBD2 (5 bases each). V gave up 2 bases and J gave up 3 bases, with 17 bases separating them. The germline CDR1 and CDR2 sequences are MDHEN and SYDVKM. This CDR3 contains 16 residues. DNA for the CDR3: TGTGCCAGCAGTTTAGCGGCCGTCGGGGACCTCTACGAGCAGTACTTC. This encodes CASSLAAVGDLYEQYF.

V and J are TRBV29-1 and TRBJ2-3; TRBD2 aligns across 9 bases. CDR1 SQVTM and CDR2 ANQGSEA come from the germline V gene. J was trimmed by 7 bases and V by 4 bases; bases with no gene match: 6. There are 13 residues in the CDR3. CDR3 loop: CSVVLAGFNTQYF. The CDR3 DNA is TGCAGCGTTGTTCTAGCGGGGTTCAATACGCAGTATTTT.

The chain is built from TRBV7-9 and TRBJ2-7, with 10 bases that match TRBD1. The CDR3 length is 14 residues. Germline trimming cut 5 bases from V and 5 bases from J; bases unmatched to any gene: 6. Germline V lookup: CDR1 SEHNR, CDR2 FQNEAQ (reference sequence). CDR3 in DNA: TGTGCCAGCAGCGGGCGACAGGGGGCTCACGAGCAGTACTTC. Residues: CASSGRQGAHEQYF.

The rearrangement uses TRBV25-1 and TRBJ2-1; possible D gene TRBD1, 6 bases. V shed 8 bases and J shed 10 bases, with 15 bases lying between them. Per the germline V gene, CDR1 is MGHDK and CDR2 is SYGVNS. The CDR3 has 12 residues. CDR3 amino acids: CASLQQGGEQFF. In DNA, the CDR3 is TGTGCCAGCCTCCAACAGGGTGGAGAGCAGTTCTTC.

V is TRBV14 and J is TRBJ1-1; D is perhaps TRBD1 (6 bases). The germline gives CDR1 SGHDN, CDR2 FVKESK. The V and J ends lost 4 bases and 3 bases respectively, with 21 bases between them. The CDR3 runs 17 residues. CDR3: CASSPAPGQGRYTEAFF. As DNA, the CDR3 is TGTGCCAGCAGCCCCGCTCCGGGGCAGGGGCGGTACACTGAAGCTTTCTTT.

The genes are TRBV4-3 and TRBJ2-3, with D maybe TRBD2 (5 bases). CDR1 and CDR2 from the germline V gene are LGHNA and YSLEER. Trimming shortened V by 0 bases and J by 4 bases, and 14 bases separated the two germline ends. The CDR3 is made up of 16 amino acids. CDR3 sequence: CASSQETSTRADTQYF. As DNA, the CDR3 is TGCGCCAGCAGCCAAGAAACTAGTACAAGGGCAGATACGCAGTATTTT.

The gene calls are TRBV19 and TRBJ1-5, with D hard to call. The V end lost 2 bases, the J end lost 3 bases, and 14 bases lay between the germline ends. The CDR3 loop spans 16 amino acids. Germline V CDR1 and CDR2: LNHDA, SQIVND (reference sequence). CDR3 nucleotide sequence: TGTGCCAGTAGTATACTTGCGGCAGCTATCAATCAGCCCCAGCATTTT. It codes for CASSILAAAINQPQHF.

The CDR3 sequence: CASGLATGGEDGYTF. The CDR3 DNA reads as TGTGCTAGTGGTTTGGCCACAGGGGGCGAGGATGGCTACACCTTC. The V and J genes are TRBV12-5 and TRBJ1-2; the match to TRBD1 covers 9 bases. The CDR3 totals 15 residues. In germline, CDR1 is LGHNT, CDR2 FRNRAP. The junction had 6 bases not matched to a gene; V was cut back by 1 base and J by 6 bases.

This rearrangement joins TRBV27 to TRBJ2-1; 7 nucleotides agree with TRBD2. This CDR3 comprises 14 residues. CDR1 is MNHEY, CDR2 SMNVEV, per germline (reference sequence). Trimming took 5 bases from V and 6 from J; bases not matched to a gene: 7. The CDR3 loop reads CASSLLGEGNEQFF. The CDR3 DNA follows: TGTGCCAGCAGTCTGCTTGGGGAGGGCAATGAGCAGTTCTTC.

The V and J genes are TRBV5-5 and TRBJ2-1; 11 nucleotides line up with TRBD2. This CDR3 has 20 amino acids. V dropped 3 bases and J dropped 0; count of bases not matched to a gene: 14. From germline, CDR1 is SGHKS and CDR2 YYEKEE (reference sequence). This CDR3 is CASSSLTGTSGMSSYNEQFF. Here the CDR3 DNA reads TGTGCCAGCAGCTCTCTCACCGGGACTAGCGGTATGAGCTCCTACAATGAGCAGTTCTTC.

The chain joins TRBV5-6 to TRBJ2-6; D not certain. Germline V gene sequence: CDR1 SGHDT, CDR2 YYEEEE. The V and J ends lost 1 base and 0 bases respectively, with 14 bases between them. CDR3 size: 18 residues. This CDR3 reads CASSLIIFNSSGANVLTF. The CDR3, as DNA: TGTGCCAGCAGCTTGATAATCTTCAATAGCTCTGGGGCCAACGTCCTGACTTTC.

The chain couples TRBV15 to TRBJ1-4, with 12 bases fitting TRBD1. Germline-derived CDR1 and CDR2 are LNHNV and YYDKDF (reference sequence). With V trimmed by 5 bases and J by 8 bases, 12 bases remained unmatched. The length of the CDR3 is 17 residues. CDR3 sequence: CATSGTPGQGAEEKLFF. The CDR3 region has the DNA TGTGCCACCAGCGGAACCCCGGGACAGGGGGCGGAAGAAAAACTGTTTTTT.

The V call is TRBV7-9, the J call TRBJ2-1; D gene unclear. V was pared by 1 base and J by 5 bases, with 9 bases between. The CDR3 is made up of 14 amino acids. Germline CDR1 is SEHNR and CDR2 is FQNEAQ (reference sequence). The CDR3 reads CASSLGPTDNEQFF. The CDR3 nucleotides are TGTGCCAGCAGCTTAGGGCCGACTGACAATGAGCAGTTCTTC. The variable domain in full, with the rest retrieved from reference TRBV7-9 and TRBJ2-1, is DTGVSQNPRHKITKRGQNVTFRCDPISEHNRLYWYRQTLGQGPEFLTYFQNEAQLEKSRLLSDRFSAERPKGSFSTLEIQRTEQGDSAMYLCASSLGPTDNEQFFGPGTRLTVL.

This clone has a handful of counts. This rearrangement joins TRBV7-6 to TRBJ2-2; 8 bases match TRBD2. This CDR3 has 13 amino acids. From germline, CDR1 is SGHVS and CDR2 FNYEAQ. The V gene end was trimmed by 6 bases and the J gene end by 8 bases; junction bases not matched to a gene: 5. CDR3 residues: CASSFGTRGELFF. Written as DNA, the CDR3 is TGTGCCAGCAGTTTTGGGACTAGGGGGGAGCTGTTTTTT.

This clone was seen more than once but under ten times. The chain joins TRBV7-9 to TRBJ2-7; TRBD2 matches at 8 bases. The V segment lost 7 bases and the J segment 6 bases; nucleotides outside the gene matches: 11. Germline CDR1 is SEHNR and CDR2 is FQNEAQ (reference sequence). This CDR3 has 14 residues. CDR3: CASIVSGASGEQYF. The CDR3 DNA reads as TGTGCCAGCATCGTTAGCGGGGCCTCCGGCGAGCAGTACTTC.

This chain links TRBV27 with TRBJ2-3, with no clear D. The germline CDR1 and CDR2 sequences are MNHEY and SMNVEV (reference sequence). The CDR3 has 16 residues. The germline V and J ends were trimmed by 7 bases and 4 bases, with 21 bases remaining between them. The CDR3, as DNA: TGTGCCAGCACCCGGGCGCCCGGTCCCCGCGCAGATACGCAGTATTTT. As protein: CASTRAPGPRADTQYF.

This chain connects TRBV4-3 to TRBJ2-3, with 14 bases that match TRBD2. The ends lost 0 bases at V and 3 bases at J; junction bases unmatched: 11. Germline assignment: CDR1 LGHNA and CDR2 YSLEER. This CDR3 has 20 residues. Here the CDR3 reads CASSQDWGLAGAWSTDTQYF. DNA of the CDR3: TGCGCCAGCAGCCAAGATTGGGGACTAGCGGGAGCCTGGTCGACAGATACGCAGTATTTT.

This clone was seen only a few times. This rearrangement joins TRBV27 to TRBJ2-7; the match to TRBD2 covers 10 bases. The CDR3 is 14 residues long. Looked up from germline, CDR1 is MNHEY and CDR2 is SMNVEV (reference sequence). V was clipped by 6 bases and J by 4 bases; unmatched bases: 6. The CDR3 nucleotides are TGTGCCAGCAGGCCTAGCGGGAGCCGTTACGAGCAGTACTTC. The encoded protein is CASRPSGSRYEQYF.

This chain connects TRBV29-1 to TRBJ2-3; tentative D call: TRBD1 (8 bases). V was pared by 7 bases and J by 4 bases, with 18 bases between. Germline CDR1 is SQVTM and CDR2 is ANQGSEA. The CDR3 spans 14 residues. CDR3 region: CSGRGTGAPDTQYF. The CDR3 nucleotides are TGCAGCGGGCGGGGGACAGGAGCCCCAGATACGCAGTATTTT.

This chain joins TRBV9 and TRBJ2-7, with a possible D match to TRBD2 (5 bases). The CDR3 loop spans 11 amino acids. Germline V gene data show CDR1 as SGDLS and CDR2 as YYNGEE. Trimming stripped 7 bases from V and 5 bases from J, with 10 bases between. CDR3 region: CASGSAHEQYF. The CDR3 nucleotides are TGTGCCAGCGGGAGCGCACACGAGCAGTACTTC.

Only one count was recorded for this clone. The chain carries TRBV5-6 and TRBJ2-2; 11 bases line up with TRBD2. The CDR3 has 15 amino acids. V shed 3 bases and J 7 bases; nucleotides not matched to a gene: 5. Germline loops: CDR1 SGHDT, CDR2 YYEEEE. DNA of the CDR3: TGTGCCAGCAGCTCGACTAGCGGGATGGTCGGGGAGCTGTTTTTT. As protein: CASSSTSGMVGELFF.